This TCR beta chain was documented in a study of T cells after yellow fever vaccination. Regarding the study as a whole: Subsequent booster samples again held most clones from primary vaccination (nearly 98% CD4, nearly 90% CD8). Overall, a small share of clonotypes was seen in both CD4 and CD8 compartments. Abundant clonotypes from the bulk population could contaminate FACS-sorted repertoires.

TCRdb called the 5' RACE reads again in MiXCR, with one record for every CDR3 protein. This table has 620,000 or so distinct CDR3 sequences, less than 20% appearing once. As to this clonotype: What it recognizes is unknown.

CDR1 is MNHEY and CDR2 is SVGAGI in the germline V gene. V shed 4 bases, J shed 5 bases, and the junction held 5 bases outside the gene matches. The CDR3 loop spans 15 amino acids. V gene TRBV6-5 combines with J gene TRBJ2-2; 9 bases fit TRBD2. The source was PBMCs, collected 5 to 6 days after the first yellow fever vaccination. The receptor was derived from a man between 18 and 29 years old who received the YFV17D yellow fever vaccine. Here the CDR3 reads CASSFGTSPTGELFF. For the CDR3, the DNA is TGTGCCAGCAGTTTCGGGACTAGCCCGACCGGGGAGCTGTTTTTT.